A single sample is the source of the 32 T cell receptor beta chains below, sequenced in a study of beta chain features in type 1 diabetes. TCRB transcripts that were expressed got sequenced, as all of the isolated RNA had been reverse transcribed. Some clones are missing from TCRdb's copy, which holds only in-frame ones; the method was immunoSEQ multiplex PCR. This table has some 700,000 clones, about an eighth appearing once. Their target antigens are unknown. Overall study findings and caveats: A moderate, significant TCRB CDR3 shortening appeared in type 1 diabetes across four CD4+ subsets.

Sequencing was carried out using naive CD4+ T cells from blood. These TCRs come from a young man with type 1 diabetes.

CDR3 residues: CSVGMRAGPEAFF. In DNA form, the CDR3 reads TGCAGCGTTGGAATGAGGGCAGGGCCAGAAGCTTTCTTT. The chain links TRBV29-1 to TRBJ1-1; D possibly corresponds to TRBD1 (5 bases). V dropped 4 bases and J dropped 8 bases, with 17 bases sitting between them. Germline V CDR1 and CDR2: SQVTM, ANQGSEA. The CDR3 runs 13 residues.

The chain uses TRBV7-2 and TRBJ2-3, with 10 positions matching TRBD2. The germline CDR1 and CDR2 sequences are SGHTA and FQGNSA. This CDR3 spans 15 amino acids. The V gene end was trimmed by 4 bases and the J gene end by 2 bases; junction bases not matched to a gene: 3. The CDR3 sequence: CASSSGTSVTDTQYF. CDR3 coding DNA: TGTGCCAGCAGCTCCGGGACTAGCGTCACAGATACGCAGTATTTT.

V usage is TRBV30 and J usage is TRBJ2-2; 9 bases are shared with TRBD1. Unmatched junction bases numbered 14, after V lost 4 bases and J lost 5 bases. CDR1 GTSNPN and CDR2 SVGIG come from the germline V gene (reference sequence). The CDR3 is 17 amino acids. CDR3 in DNA: TGTGCCTGGACCCTTCCCCGCCCGGGGACAGGGACCGGGGAGCTGTTTTTT. Amino acid sequence: CAWTLPRPGTGTGELFF.

The chain links TRBV5-1 to TRBJ1-2, with TRBD1 matching 9 bases. CDR1 is SGHRS and CDR2 is YFSETQ in the germline V gene. This CDR3 contains 13 residues. Trimming took 4 bases from V and 6 from J; bases not matched to a gene: 4. CDR3 region: CASSVGQGNGYTF. The DNA of the CDR3 is TGCGCCAGCAGCGTGGGACAGGGTAATGGCTACACCTTC.

This rearrangement joins TRBV29-1 to TRBJ2-2; D unclear. CDR1 and CDR2 from the germline V gene are SQVTM and ANQGSEA. The V gene lost 6 bases and the J gene lost 2 bases, with 13 bases spanning the gap. The CDR3 is 14 residues long. CDR3 nucleotide sequence: TGCAGCGTCTTCGGACCCGGAAACACCGGGGAGCTGTTTTTT. Protein sequence: CSVFGPGNTGELFF.

This clone has only a few counts. The V gene is TRBV29-1, the J gene TRBJ2-7; D might be TRBD1 or TRBD2, each matching 5 bases. The CDR3 sequence is 13 residues long. The V end was cut by 5 bases, the J end by 2 bases, with 13 bases between. Germline-derived CDR1 and CDR2 are SQVTM and ANQGSEA. DNA of the CDR3: TGCAGCGTTCCCGGGACGGTAACCTACGAGCAGTACTTC. As protein: CSVPGTVTYEQYF.

This clone was detected only a few times. The chain combines TRBV27 with TRBJ1-5; D not certain. Germline CDR1 and CDR2: MNHEY and SMNVEV (reference sequence). Trimming took off 1 base at V and 7 bases at J, with 11 bases between the two ends. The length of the CDR3 is 14 residues. This chain's CDR3 is CASSLFEGRQPQHF. The CDR3 nucleotides are TGTGCCAGCAGTTTATTTGAGGGTCGACAGCCCCAGCATTTT.

This clone was counted between two and nine times. The chain has TRBV19 and TRBJ1-2; possible D gene TRBD1, 6 bases. The V gene's germline CDR1 is LNHDA and CDR2 SQIVND (reference sequence). The CDR3 sequence is 14 residues long. The germline V and J ends were trimmed by 6 bases and 1 base, with 12 bases remaining between them. The CDR3 DNA reads as TGTGCCAGTAGCCTCGGACAGCTTAACTATGGCTACACCTTC. Protein product: CASSLGQLNYGYTF. The variable domain in full, completed from reference TRBV19 and TRBJ1-2, reads DGGITQSPKYLFRKEGQNVTLSCEQNLNHDAMYWYRQDPGQGLRLIYYSQIVNDFQKGDIAEGYSVSREKKESFPLTVTSAQKNPTAFYLCASSLGQLNYGYTFGSGTRLTVV.

The chain uses TRBV20-1 and TRBJ2-7; possibly TRBD2 for D (6 bases). This CDR3 is 11 amino acids long. V lost 7 bases and J lost 0, with 7 bases in between. CDR1 and CDR2 (germline): DFQATT, SNEGSKA (reference sequence). The CDR3 loop reads CSVDYSYEQYF. As DNA, the CDR3 is TGCAGTGTGGACTACTCCTACGAGCAGTACTTC.

V usage is TRBV28 and J usage is TRBJ1-4, with 9 bases identical to TRBD1. The CDR3 contains 14 residues. After removal of 4 bases from V and 8 bases from J, the junction contained 5 bases not matched to a gene. Germline V gene lookup returns CDR1 MDHEN and CDR2 SYDVKM. The CDR3 loop reads CASSSGQGREKLFF. CDR3 coding DNA: TGTGCCAGCAGTTCAGGACAGGGGAGGGAAAAACTGTTTTTT.

This clone was counted only a few times. The chain carries TRBV18 and TRBJ2-5; D is perhaps TRBD2 (7 bases). The CDR3 consists of 15 residues. The V end was cut by 8 bases, the J end by 4 bases, with 20 bases between. CDR1 and CDR2 (germline): KGHSH, LQKENI. CDR3 DNA sequence: TGTGCCAGCACAACCCGGCAGGGGAGGGTAGAGACCCAGTACTTC. It is translated as CASTTRQGRVETQYF.

Details on this clone: Distinct nucleotide sequences in the sample also encode this CDR3. V is TRBV4-1 and J is TRBJ2-3, with a tentative D call TRBD1 (7 bases). The V end was cut by 4 bases, the J end by 3 bases, with 8 bases between. In germline, CDR1 is MGHRA, CDR2 YSYEKL. The CDR3 totals 13 residues. The CDR3 DNA follows: TGCGCCAGCAGCCCAGGGGGGACAGATACGCAGTATTTT. This encodes CASSPGGTDTQYF.

V is TRBV6-5 and J is TRBJ1-5; no reliable D call. Deletions cut 6 bases from V and 5 bases from J, with 11 bases between. In germline, CDR1 is MNHEY, CDR2 SVGAGI. The CDR3 loop spans 13 amino acids. Here the CDR3 DNA reads TGTGCCAGCAGCTTATACAGAGATCAGCCCCAGCATTTT. Its translation: CASSLYRDQPQHF.

The chain is built from TRBV5-4 and TRBJ2-3; 10 bases map to TRBD2. The germline gives CDR1 SGHNT, CDR2 YYREEE (reference sequence). Losses at the gene ends were 2 bases for V and 2 bases for J; bases not matched to a gene: 5. This CDR3 spans 16 amino acids. The CDR3 spells CASSLELAGTTDTQYF. CDR3 in DNA: TGTGCCAGCAGCTTAGAACTAGCGGGGACCACAGATACGCAGTATTTT.

The rearrangement links TRBV7-9 to TRBJ1-5; D is undetermined. This CDR3 has 12 amino acids. V gave up 2 bases and J gave up 7 bases, with 6 bases separating them. Looked up from germline, CDR1 is SEHNR and CDR2 is FQNEAQ (reference sequence). CDR3 region: CASSLLEQPQHF. The CDR3 DNA reads TGTGCCAGCAGCTTATTGGAACAGCCCCAGCATTTT.

The V gene is TRBV11-3, the J gene TRBJ2-7; 7 positions agree with TRBD1. This CDR3 comprises 14 residues. V gave up 5 bases and J gave up 2 bases; unmatched junction bases: 6. CDR1 and CDR2 (germline): SGHNT, YENEEA. The CDR3 DNA follows: TGTGCCAGCAGCCCACGGGACAGCACCTACGAGCAGTACTTC. This sequence encodes CASSPRDSTYEQYF.

The table lists this clone with a few counts. The chain combines TRBV11-2 with TRBJ2-2; 10 nucleotides line up with TRBD1. The length of the CDR3 is 15 residues. The germline CDR1 and CDR2 sequences are SGHAT and FQNNGV. Trimming removed 5 bases from V and 6 bases from J; junction bases left unmatched: 6. The chain's CDR3 is CASSRDRGIAGELFF. DNA for the CDR3: TGTGCCAGCAGCCGGGACAGGGGTATAGCCGGGGAGCTGTTTTTT.

V usage is TRBV9 and J usage is TRBJ1-3; tentatively, D is TRBD1 (5 bases). Trimming cost V 3 bases and J 8 bases, with 6 bases left between them. Germline V gene sequence: CDR1 SGDLS, CDR2 YYNGEE. This CDR3 region has 11 residues. The CDR3: CASSEGDTIYF. The DNA of the CDR3 is TGTGCCAGCAGCGAAGGGGACACCATATATTTT. The whole variable domain, filled in from reference TRBV9 and TRBJ1-3, reads DSGVTQTPKHLITATGQRVTLRCSPRSGDLSVYWYQQSLDQGLQFLIQYYNGEERAKGNILERFSAQQFPDLHSELNLSSLELGDSALYFCASSEGDTIYFGEGSWLTVV.

The chain has TRBV13 and TRBJ1-5; D is unresolved. Germline-derived CDR1 and CDR2 are PRHDT and FYEKMQ (reference sequence). This CDR3 has 12 amino acids. V dropped 5 bases and J dropped 6 bases, with 8 bases sitting between them. Here the CDR3 DNA reads TGTGCCAGCAGCCTGCCGGGTCAGCCCCAGCATTTT. This translates into CASSLPGQPQHF. Full variable domain (missing parts from reference TRBV13 and TRBJ1-5): AAGVIQSPRHLIKEKRETATLKCYPIPRHDTVYWYQQGPGQDPQFLISFYEKMQSDKGSIPDRFSAQQFSDYHSELNMSSLELGDSALYFCASSLPGQPQHFGDGTRLSIL.

This clone was counted a single time. This chain uses TRBV5-4 with TRBJ2-5, with D unclear. The CDR3 covers 13 residues. V lost 4 bases and J lost 1, with 8 bases in between. Germline V gives CDR1 SGHNT, CDR2 YYREEE (reference sequence). CDR3 protein: CASSPGPQETQYF. CDR3 nucleotide sequence: TGTGCCAGCAGCCCCGGGCCCCAAGAGACCCAGTACTTC.

The V call is TRBV30, the J call TRBJ1-1; D remains unclear. The length of the CDR3 is 13 residues. Per the germline V gene, CDR1 is GTSNPN and CDR2 is SVGIG (reference sequence). V lost 2 bases and J lost 3, with 10 bases in between. CDR3 DNA: TGTGCCTGGAGTCGGCAGGACTACACTGAAGCTTTCTTT. Protein: CAWSRQDYTEAFF.

The table lists this clone with a few counts. The CDR3 sequence is CAISPYGTTEQYF. DNA for the CDR3: TGTGCCATCAGTCCCTACGGGACCACCGAGCAGTACTTC. The gene calls are TRBV10-3 and TRBJ2-5; D possibly matches TRBD1 or TRBD2 (5 bases each). The J call may be incorrect, as the DNA end agrees better with TRBJ2-7. The CDR3 runs to 13 residues. Per the germline V gene, CDR1 is ENHRY and CDR2 is SYGVKD.

This clone was seen a few times. The rearrangement uses TRBV7-2 and TRBJ1-2, with 9 bases fitting TRBD1. With 5 bases clipped from V and 3 bases from J, the junction kept 7 bases outside the gene matches. Germline CDR1 reads SGHTA; CDR2 reads FQGNSA. The CDR3 is 15 amino acids. The CDR3 DNA is TGTGCCAGCAGCCCCCGGGACAGGGTCGACTATGGCTACACCTTC. Protein: CASSPRDRVDYGYTF.

With regard to this clone: This same CDR3 is encoded by further DNA sequences in the sample. This chain uses TRBV30 with TRBJ1-1, with a tentative D call TRBD1 (5 bases). This CDR3 comprises 13 residues. Per the germline V gene, CDR1 is GTSNPN and CDR2 is SVGIG (reference sequence). V was pared by 3 bases and J by 3 bases, with 11 bases between. CDR3 loop: CAWRGQGDTEAFF. The CDR3 nucleotides are TGTGCCTGGAGAGGTCAAGGGGACACTGAAGCTTTCTTT. The full variable domain, rest sourced from reference TRBV30 and TRBJ1-1, is SQTIHQWPATLVQPVGSPLSLECTVEGTSNPNLYWYRQAAGRGLQLLFYSVGIGQISSEVPQNLSASRPQDRQFILSSKKLLLSDSGFYLCAWRGQGDTEAFFGQGTRLTVV.

J is TRBJ1-5 and V is TRBV19, with D perhaps TRBD1 (5 bases). Germline-derived CDR1 and CDR2 are LNHDA and SQIVND (reference sequence). This CDR3 is built from 14 residues. With 5 bases removed from V and 3 bases from J, the gap between germline ends came to 11 bases. CDR3 in DNA: TGTGCCAGTAGTCGCCAGGGCTCCAATCAGCCCCAGCATTTT. Protein product: CASSRQGSNQPQHF.

The rearrangement links TRBV11-2 to TRBJ2-7; no reliable D call. The CDR3 spans 11 residues. V gave up 5 bases and J gave up 4 bases, with 6 bases separating them. Germline CDR1 is SGHAT and CDR2 is FQNNGV. The CDR3 region is CASSRTYEQYF. The CDR3 DNA follows: TGTGCCAGCAGCCGTACTTACGAGCAGTACTTC.

The chain uses TRBV30 and TRBJ1-2, with 7 bases lining up with TRBD1. The germline V gene encodes CDR1 GTSNPN and CDR2 SVGIG (reference sequence). J gave up 6 bases and V 3 bases, and 16 bases lay outside the gene matches. This CDR3 is built from 16 residues. CDR3 sequence (DNA): TGTGCCTGGAGCGGCTACGACAGGGACGGATGGAATGGCTACACCTTC. Its translation is CAWSGYDRDGWNGYTF. The entire variable domain, with the rest obtained from reference TRBV30 and TRBJ1-2, is as follows: SQTIHQWPATLVQPVGSPLSLECTVEGTSNPNLYWYRQAAGRGLQLLFYSVGIGQISSEVPQNLSASRPQDRQFILSSKKLLLSDSGFYLCAWSGYDRDGWNGYTFGSGTRLTVV.

This clone has only one observation. V usage is TRBV11-3 and J usage is TRBJ2-7; the D is unclear. This CDR3 spans 14 amino acids. Trimming shortened V by 3 bases and J by 0 bases, and 9 bases separated the two germline ends. Germline V gives CDR1 SGHNT, CDR2 YENEEA. CDR3 region: CASSLTEPSYEQYF. The CDR3 DNA sequence: TGTGCCAGCAGCTTGACGGAGCCCTCCTACGAGCAGTACTTC.

This clone was seen a few times. The chain combines TRBV7-9 with TRBJ1-2; D is unresolved. The germline V and J ends were trimmed by 1 base and 3 bases, with 12 bases remaining between them. CDR1 is SEHNR and CDR2 is FQNEAQ in the germline V gene (reference sequence). The CDR3 consists of 15 residues. The CDR3 bases are TGTGCCAGCAGCTTAGGTCAAGGGTATGACTATGGCTACACCTTC. Translated, it gives CASSLGQGYDYGYTF.

CDR3 DNA: TGTGCCAGCAGCTTCTCATACAATGAGCAGTTCTTC. It is translated as CASSFSYNEQFF. The genes are TRBV11-1 and TRBJ2-1; no clear D gene. Germline CDR1 reads SGHAT; CDR2 reads FQDESV (reference sequence). The V and J ends lost 3 bases and 4 bases respectively, with 4 bases between them. The length of the CDR3 is 12 residues.

The chain couples TRBV19 to TRBJ1-2; 9 bases map to TRBD1. Looked up from germline, CDR1 is LNHDA and CDR2 is SQIVND (reference sequence). The ends lost 7 bases at V and 10 bases at J; junction bases unmatched: 13. The CDR3 length is 14 residues. The CDR3 DNA follows: TGTGCCAGTACCCGCGGAGGGACAGGGTTGGACTACACCTTC. It is translated as CASTRGGTGLDYTF.

This clone turned up a few times. Other DNA sequences in the sample encode the same CDR3. The J gene is TRBJ2-7, the V gene TRBV28; D is unclear. Germline assignment: CDR1 MDHEN and CDR2 SYDVKM. V lost 6 bases and J 3 bases, leaving 6 bases between the germline ends. The CDR3 sequence is 11 residues long. The CDR3 coding sequence is TGTGCCAGCAGCCAAAACTACGAGCAGTACTTC. Translating gives CASSQNYEQYF.